The 25 T cell receptor beta chains reported below all come from one sample, sequenced in a study of cytomegalovirus exposure and HLA in healthy donors. The protocol was immunoSEQ multiplex PCR, while the TCRdb copy is restricted to in-frame clones and leaves out a portion. The sample yields some 130,000 clones, just under 85% seen once. The sequenced sample consisted of PBMCs. The receptors here all came from a man aged 25 to 45 in good health and CMV-seropositive.

This chain uses TRBV27 with TRBJ2-7; TRBD2 aligns across 8 bases. The CDR3 loop spans 13 amino acids. Germline V gene lookup returns CDR1 MNHEY and CDR2 SMNVEV (reference sequence). The V and J ends lost 2 bases and 3 bases, in that order; junction bases with no gene match: 0. The CDR3 nucleotides are TGTGCCAGCAGTTTACGGGGGGGCTACGAGCAGTACTTC. It is translated as CASSLRGGYEQYF.

The rearrangement links TRBV9 to TRBJ1-3; no reliable D call. The V gene's germline CDR1 is SGDLS and CDR2 YYNGEE. The V gene lost 1 base and the J gene lost 4 bases, with 15 bases spanning the gap. The CDR3 length is 16 residues. The DNA of the CDR3 is TGTGCCAGCAGCGTAAAGCAGGATCTAACCGGAAACACCATATATTTT. This translates into CASSVKQDLTGNTIYF.

The chain employs TRBV19 and TRBJ2-5; TRBD1 aligns across 10 bases. Germline values: CDR1 LNHDA, CDR2 SQIVND (reference sequence). J lost 5 bases, V lost 3 bases, and 6 bases had no gene match. This CDR3 comprises 15 residues. The CDR3 bases are TGTGCCAGTAGTATCACGGGACAGGGGCGGGAGACCCAGTACTTC. Its translation: CASSITGQGRETQYF.

This chain connects TRBV7-2 to TRBJ2-5; D possibly corresponds to TRBD1 (6 bases). The CDR3 loop spans 14 amino acids. Germline CDR1 and CDR2: SGHTA and FQGNSA. V was shortened by 1 base and J by 5 bases, with 11 bases between the two germline ends. The CDR3 DNA reads TGTGCCAGCAGCTTAGGGGGGCGCGGGGAGACCCAGTACTTC. It yields the protein CASSLGGRGETQYF.

This clone was picked up one time. The V call is TRBV7-5, the J call TRBJ2-3; TRBD2 was called by the table and not checked on the DNA. TRBV7-5 counts as a pseudogene. There are 12 residues in the CDR3. The CDR3 here is CVRSLVRDTQYF. CDR3 coding DNA: TGTGTCAGAAGCTTAGTCCGGGATACGCAGTATTTT.

Worth noting for this clone: The sample carries other DNA sequences with the same CDR3. V is TRBV7-9 and J is TRBJ2-1; D is possibly TRBD1 (6 bases). The CDR3 is made up of 12 amino acids. Trimming took 1 base from V and 10 from J, leaving 8 bases between them. From germline, CDR1 is SEHNR and CDR2 FQNEAQ (reference sequence). CDR3 amino acids: CASSLVGTEQFF. The CDR3 coding sequence is TGTGCCAGCAGCTTAGTCGGGACAGAGCAGTTCTTC.

This clone was seen just once. This chain's CDR3 is CASSLGLASYEQYF. The DNA for the CDR3 is TGCGCCAGCAGCTTGGGTCTAGCGAGCTACGAGCAGTACTTC. This chain joins TRBV5-1 and TRBJ2-7; a weak D match, TRBD2 (6 bases). From germline, CDR1 is SGHRS and CDR2 YFSETQ. Trimming shortened V by 0 bases and J by 3 bases, and 10 bases separated the two germline ends. This CDR3 is built from 14 residues.

The CDR3 here is CAWSKGQEGNEQYF. CDR3 nucleotides: TGTGCCTGGAGTAAGGGACAGGAGGGCAACGAGCAGTACTTC. The chain links TRBV30 to TRBJ2-7; 8 bases line up with TRBD1. V dropped 2 bases and J dropped 5; count of bases not matched to a gene: 8. Looked up from germline, CDR1 is GTSNPN and CDR2 is SVGIG (reference sequence). The CDR3 is 14 residues long.

CDR3 DNA sequence: TGCAGCGCTACGGGACTAGCGGGACATTACGAGCAGTACTTC. Translated: CSATGLAGHYEQYF. The chain recombines TRBV29-1 with TRBJ2-7; 13 bases map to TRBD2. The CDR3 covers 14 residues. The germline V gene encodes CDR1 SQVTM and CDR2 ANQGSEA. Germline trimming cut 7 bases from V and 4 bases from J; bases unmatched to any gene: 7.

The chain joins TRBV6-5 to TRBJ1-3, with TRBD1 identical over 7 bases. This CDR3 contains 14 residues. V shed 6 bases and J 4 bases; nucleotides not matched to a gene: 6. Germline V gene sequence: CDR1 MNHEY, CDR2 SVGAGI. CDR3 sequence: CASSPTGTGNTIYF. The CDR3 nucleotides are TGTGCCAGCAGCCCGACAGGGACGGGAAACACCATATATTTT.

The rearrangement links TRBV7-7 to TRBJ1-4; perhaps TRBD1 as D (6 bases). Trimming left V 6 bases short and J 10 bases short, with 15 bases between. The CDR3 runs 13 residues. Germline CDR1 and CDR2: SSHAT and FNYEAQ (reference sequence). The CDR3 nucleotides read TGTGCCAGCAGTCCAGGGGTTGGGGGAAAACTGTTTTTT. This gives the protein CASSPGVGGKLFF. The full variable domain, in which reference TRBV7-7 and TRBJ1-4 provide the parts outside the CDR3, is GAGVSQSPRYKVTKRGQDVTLRCDPISSHATLYWYQQALGQGPEFLTYFNYEAQPDKSGLPSDRFSAERPEGSISTLTIQRTEQRDSAMYRCASSPGVGGKLFFGSGTQLSVL.

Note on this clone: This specimen includes other DNA sequences encoding the same CDR3. The V and J genes are TRBV7-2 and TRBJ2-5; D gene ambiguous. CDR3 length: 14 amino acids. V was clipped by 2 bases and J by 5 bases, with 12 bases between them. Germline CDR1 SGHTA, CDR2 FQGNSA. As DNA, the CDR3 is TGTGCCAGCAGCTTACGTCGCGGTGGGGAGACCCAGTACTTC. It codes for CASSLRRGGETQYF.

Of note for this clone: Possible read error: a much larger clone is one base away. This sample includes further DNA sequences coding for the same CDR3. V gene TRBV5-1 combines with J gene TRBJ1-1; D remains unclear. Germline V lookup: CDR1 SGHRS, CDR2 YFSETQ. There are 13 residues in the CDR3. Trimming cost V 3 bases and J 1 base, with 7 bases left between them. The CDR3 reads CASSWGGNTEAFF. CDR3 bases: TGCGCCAGCAGCTGGGGAGGGAACACTGAAGCTTTCTTT.

This rearrangement joins TRBV12-5 to TRBJ2-2; D perhaps matches TRBD1 (6 bases). The V end was cut by 3 bases, the J end by 2 bases, with 10 bases between. CDR3 length: 15 amino acids. Germline lookup yields CDR1 LGHNT and CDR2 FRNRAP. The CDR3 DNA follows: TGTGCTAGTGGTTTCCGGACAGATAACACCGGGGAGCTGTTTTTT. Translated, it gives CASGFRTDNTGELFF.

The chain links TRBV27 to TRBJ2-3; TRBD2 might be the D (5 bases). Germline CDR1 MNHEY, CDR2 SMNVEV (reference sequence). Trimming shortened V by 6 bases and J by 2 bases, and 12 bases separated the two germline ends. The CDR3 has 14 residues. For the CDR3, the DNA is TGTGCCAGCAGGTCGGGGAGTGCCACAGATACGCAGTATTTT. Translation: CASRSGSATDTQYF.

The V and J genes are TRBV6-5 and TRBJ2-1, with a weak D call TRBD2 (5 bases). Trimming took 6 bases from V and 3 from J, leaving 15 bases between them. Germline V gene lookup returns CDR1 MNHEY and CDR2 SVGAGI. There are 15 residues in the CDR3. This CDR3 reads CASRAVYGDYNEQFF. The CDR3 DNA sequence: TGTGCCAGCAGGGCAGTTTACGGGGACTACAATGAGCAGTTCTTC.

The rearrangement uses TRBV7-2 and TRBJ2-1; D uncertain. The CDR3 sequence is 11 residues long. The ends were cut back, 4 bases at V and 6 bases at J, with 4 bases in the middle. The germline gives CDR1 SGHTA, CDR2 FQGNSA. CDR3 amino acids: CASSSLNEQFF. The CDR3, as DNA: TGTGCCAGCAGCTCCCTCAATGAGCAGTTCTTC.

This clone was detected once. This rearrangement joins TRBV6-6 to TRBJ2-7, with TRBD2 matching 9 bases. There are 16 residues in the CDR3. Trimming at V came to 2 bases and at J to 6 bases, leaving 11 bases not matched to a gene. The germline V gene encodes CDR1 MNHNY and CDR2 SVGAGI (reference sequence). The chain's CDR3 is CASSYPDSGGRVEQYF. The CDR3 DNA reads as TGTGCCAGCAGTTACCCCGACAGCGGGGGGAGGGTCGAGCAGTACTTC.

This chain connects TRBV7-3 to TRBJ2-7, with 9 bases fitting TRBD1. Germline V gene data show CDR1 as SGHTA and CDR2 as FQGTGA. The CDR3 consists of 14 residues. J lost 4 bases, V lost 5 bases, and 6 bases had no gene match. The CDR3 sequence is CASSLTGTGYEQYF. The DNA of the CDR3 is TGTGCCAGCAGCCTCACCGGGACAGGGTACGAGCAGTACTTC.

The rearrangement uses TRBV7-6 and TRBJ2-7, with TRBD2 identical over 12 bases. There are 14 residues in the CDR3. V shed 6 bases and J 2 bases; nucleotides not matched to a gene: 2. The germline V gene has CDR1 SGHVS and CDR2 FNYEAQ. CDR3 nucleotide sequence: TGTGCCAGCAGTAGGACTAGCGGGGCCTACGAGCAGTACTTC. Its protein is CASSRTSGAYEQYF.

This clone was counted only a few times. The chain employs TRBV7-8 and TRBJ1-5, with D unclear. The CDR3 spans 13 residues. V lost 4 bases and J 7 bases, leaving 11 bases between the germline ends. Germline V lookup: CDR1 SGHVS, CDR2 FQNEAQ. CDR3 DNA: TGTGCCAGCAGCTACCGACCGGGGCAGCCCCAGCATTTT. It is translated as CASSYRPGQPQHF.

V gene TRBV5-1 combines with J gene TRBJ2-1, with TRBD2 matching 13 bases. CDR1 SGHRS and CDR2 YFSETQ come from the germline V gene. The CDR3 is 17 amino acids. V dropped 4 bases and J dropped 0; count of bases not matched to a gene: 4. This chain's CDR3 is CASSPGLAGFSYNEQFF. For the CDR3, the DNA is TGCGCCAGCAGCCCGGGACTAGCGGGATTCTCCTACAATGAGCAGTTCTTC.

This clone was counted only a few times. The rearrangement links TRBV5-4 to TRBJ1-4; D is unresolved. Trimming left V 0 bases short and J 5 bases short, with 14 bases between. The CDR3 runs 16 residues. CDR1 is SGHNT, CDR2 YYREEE, per germline (reference sequence). For the CDR3, the DNA is TGTGCCAGCAGCTTGGCCGGCCAGGACTCAAATGAAAAACTGTTTTTT. Amino acids: CASSLAGQDSNEKLFF.

V and J are TRBV7-8 and TRBJ1-1; 8 nucleotides align to TRBD1. The CDR3 contains 13 residues. J lost 3 bases, V lost 8 bases, and 5 bases had no gene match. CDR1 and CDR2 (germline): SGHVS, FQNEAQ. The chain's CDR3 is CASQDRDDTEAFF. CDR3 coding DNA: TGTGCCAGCCAGGACAGGGATGACACTGAAGCTTTCTTT.

The V and J genes are TRBV10-3 and TRBJ2-1, with 7 bases fitting TRBD2. Germline CDR1 is ENHRY and CDR2 is SYGVKD. J was trimmed by 5 bases and V by 3 bases; bases with no gene match: 10. The CDR3 length is 16 residues. CDR3 in DNA: TGTGCCATCAGTGACCCGGGCGGGGGAGCCAACAATGAGCAGTTCTTC. Amino acids: CAISDPGGGANNEQFF.